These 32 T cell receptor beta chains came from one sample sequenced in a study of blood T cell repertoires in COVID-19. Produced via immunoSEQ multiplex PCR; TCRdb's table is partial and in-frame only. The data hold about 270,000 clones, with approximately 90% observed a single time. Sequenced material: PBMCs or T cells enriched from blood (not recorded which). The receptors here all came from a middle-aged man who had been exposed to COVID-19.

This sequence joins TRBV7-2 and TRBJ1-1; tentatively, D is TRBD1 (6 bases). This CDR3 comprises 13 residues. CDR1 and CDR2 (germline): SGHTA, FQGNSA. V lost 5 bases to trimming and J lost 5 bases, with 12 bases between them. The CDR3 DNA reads TGTGCCAGCAGCGCAACAGGGTGGACTGAAGCTTTCTTT. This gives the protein CASSATGWTEAFF. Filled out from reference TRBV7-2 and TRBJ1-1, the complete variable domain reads GAGVSQSPSNKVTEKGKDVELRCDPISGHTALYWYRQSLGQGLEFLIYFQGNSAPDKSGLPSDRFSAERTGGSVSTLTIQRTQQEDSAVYLCASSATGWTEAFFGQGTRLTVV.

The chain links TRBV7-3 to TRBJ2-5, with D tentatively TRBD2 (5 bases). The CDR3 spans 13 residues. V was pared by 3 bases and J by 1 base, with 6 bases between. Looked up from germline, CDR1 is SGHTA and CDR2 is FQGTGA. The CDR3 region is CASSFGGQETQYF. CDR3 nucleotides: TGTGCCAGCAGCTTTGGAGGCCAAGAGACCCAGTACTTC. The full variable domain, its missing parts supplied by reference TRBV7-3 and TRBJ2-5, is GAGVSQTPSNKVTEKGKYVELRCDPISGHTALYWYRQSLGQGPEFLIYFQGTGAADDSGLPNDRFFAVRPEGSVSTLKIQRTERGDSAVYLCASSFGGQETQYFGPGTRLLVL.

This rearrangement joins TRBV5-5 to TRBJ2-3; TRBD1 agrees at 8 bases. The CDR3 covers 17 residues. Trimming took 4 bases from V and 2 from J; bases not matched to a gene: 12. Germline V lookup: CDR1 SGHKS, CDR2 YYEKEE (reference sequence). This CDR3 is CASSESIDRGDTDTQYF. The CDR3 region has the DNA TGTGCCAGCAGCGAATCGATTGACAGGGGCGACACAGATACGCAGTATTTT.

The CDR3 spells CASSTTGTGLTTNEKLFF. The DNA of the CDR3 is TGCGCCAGCAGCACTACCGGGACAGGGTTAACAACTAATGAAAAACTGTTTTTT. The chain recombines TRBV5-1 with TRBJ1-4, with 9 bases fitting TRBD1. This CDR3 region has 18 residues. V lost 4 bases and J lost 0; bases outside the gene matches: 10. CDR1 is SGHRS and CDR2 is YFSETQ in the germline V gene.

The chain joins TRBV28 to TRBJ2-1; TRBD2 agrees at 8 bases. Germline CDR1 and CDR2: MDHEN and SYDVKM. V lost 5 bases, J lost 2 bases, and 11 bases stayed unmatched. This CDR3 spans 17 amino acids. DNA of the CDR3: TGTGCCAGCAGTGGGGAGGATGAGCGGGAGCCCTACAATGAGCAGTTCTTC. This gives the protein CASSGEDEREPYNEQFF.

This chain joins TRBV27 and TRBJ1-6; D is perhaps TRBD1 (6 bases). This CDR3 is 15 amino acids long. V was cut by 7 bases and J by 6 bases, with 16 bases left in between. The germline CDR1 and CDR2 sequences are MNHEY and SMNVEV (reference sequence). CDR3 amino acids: CASNIMGAGNSPLHF. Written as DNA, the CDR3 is TGTGCCAGCAACATTATGGGGGCAGGTAATTCACCCCTCCACTTT.

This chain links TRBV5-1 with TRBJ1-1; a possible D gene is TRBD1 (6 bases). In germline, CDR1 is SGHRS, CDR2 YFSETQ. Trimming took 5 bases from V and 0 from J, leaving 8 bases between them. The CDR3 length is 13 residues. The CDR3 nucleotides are TGCGCCAGCAGTGGACAGATGAACACTGAAGCTTTCTTT. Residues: CASSGQMNTEAFF.

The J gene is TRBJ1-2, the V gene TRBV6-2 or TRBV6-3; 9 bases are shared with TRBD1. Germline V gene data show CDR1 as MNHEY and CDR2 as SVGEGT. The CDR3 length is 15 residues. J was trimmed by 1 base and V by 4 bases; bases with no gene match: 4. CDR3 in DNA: TGTGCCAGCAGTTCTACAGGGGGCCTTAACTATGGCTACACCTTC. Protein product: CASSSTGGLNYGYTF.

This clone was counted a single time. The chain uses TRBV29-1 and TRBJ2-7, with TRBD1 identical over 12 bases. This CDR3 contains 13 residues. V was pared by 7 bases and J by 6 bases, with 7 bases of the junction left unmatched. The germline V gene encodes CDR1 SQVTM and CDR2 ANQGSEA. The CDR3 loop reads CSGLGQGAVEQYF. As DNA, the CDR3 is TGCAGCGGATTGGGACAGGGGGCGGTCGAGCAGTACTTC.

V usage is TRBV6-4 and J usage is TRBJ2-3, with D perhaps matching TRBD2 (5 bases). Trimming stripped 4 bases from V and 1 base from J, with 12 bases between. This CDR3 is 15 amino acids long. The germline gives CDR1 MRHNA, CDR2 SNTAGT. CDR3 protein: CASSAVVSGTDTQYF. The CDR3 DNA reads TGTGCCAGCAGTGCTGTGGTTAGCGGCACAGATACGCAGTATTTT.

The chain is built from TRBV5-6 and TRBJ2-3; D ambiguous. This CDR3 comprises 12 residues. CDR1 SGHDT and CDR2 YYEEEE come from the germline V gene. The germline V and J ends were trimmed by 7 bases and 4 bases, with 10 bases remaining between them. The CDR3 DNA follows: TGTGCCAGCGGGTCGACTCCAGATACGCAGTATTTT. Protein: CASGSTPDTQYF.

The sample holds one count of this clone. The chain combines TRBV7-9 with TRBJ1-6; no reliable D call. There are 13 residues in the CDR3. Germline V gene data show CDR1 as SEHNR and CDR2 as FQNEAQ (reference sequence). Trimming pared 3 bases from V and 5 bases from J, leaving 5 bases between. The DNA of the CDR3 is TGTGCCAGCAGCTTTGTCGATAATTCACCCCTCCACTTT. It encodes CASSFVDNSPLHF.

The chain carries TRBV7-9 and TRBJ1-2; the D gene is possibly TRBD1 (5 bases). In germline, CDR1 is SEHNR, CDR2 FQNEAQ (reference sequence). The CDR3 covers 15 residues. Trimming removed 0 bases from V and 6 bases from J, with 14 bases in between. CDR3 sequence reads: CASSLAVAGPHGYTF. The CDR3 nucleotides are TGTGCCAGCAGCTTAGCGGTGGCAGGGCCGCATGGCTACACCTTC.

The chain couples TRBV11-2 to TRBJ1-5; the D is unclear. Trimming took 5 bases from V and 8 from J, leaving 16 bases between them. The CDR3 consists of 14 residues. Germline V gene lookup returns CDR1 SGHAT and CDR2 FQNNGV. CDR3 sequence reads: CASSQGGPREPQHF. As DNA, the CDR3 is TGTGCCAGCAGCCAAGGAGGGCCTAGGGAGCCCCAGCATTTT. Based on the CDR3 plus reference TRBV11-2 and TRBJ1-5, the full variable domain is EAGVAQSPRYKIIEKRQSVAFWCNPISGHATLYWYQQILGQGPKLLIQFQNNGVVDDSQLPKDRFSAERLKGVDSTLKIQPAKLEDSAVYLCASSQGGPREPQHFGDGTRLSIL.

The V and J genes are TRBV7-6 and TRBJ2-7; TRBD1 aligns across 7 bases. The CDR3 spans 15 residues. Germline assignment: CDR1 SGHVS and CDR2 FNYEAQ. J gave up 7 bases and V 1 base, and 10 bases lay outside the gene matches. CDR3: CASSLGLRGRSEQYF. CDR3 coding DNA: TGTGCCAGCAGCTTAGGATTGAGGGGGCGGAGTGAGCAGTACTTC. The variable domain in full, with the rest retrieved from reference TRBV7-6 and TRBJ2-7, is GAGVSQSPRYKVTKRGQDVALRCDPISGHVSLYWYRQALGQGPEFLTYFNYEAQQDKSGLPNDRFSAERPEGSISTLTIQRTEQRDSAMYRCASSLGLRGRSEQYFGPGTRLTVT.

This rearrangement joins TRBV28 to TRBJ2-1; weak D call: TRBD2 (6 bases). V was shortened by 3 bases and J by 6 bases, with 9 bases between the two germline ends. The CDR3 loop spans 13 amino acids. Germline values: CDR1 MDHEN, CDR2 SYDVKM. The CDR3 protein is CASSFVGGNEQFF. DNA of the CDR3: TGTGCCAGCAGTTTCGTCGGGGGCAATGAGCAGTTCTTC.

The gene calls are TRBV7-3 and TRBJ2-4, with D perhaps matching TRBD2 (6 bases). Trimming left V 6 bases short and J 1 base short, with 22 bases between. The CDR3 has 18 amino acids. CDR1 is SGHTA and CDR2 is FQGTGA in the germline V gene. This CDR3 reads CASSPTRDLSSAKNIQYF. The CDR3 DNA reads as TGTGCCAGCAGTCCTACACGGGACTTATCTTCGGCCAAAAACATTCAGTACTTC.

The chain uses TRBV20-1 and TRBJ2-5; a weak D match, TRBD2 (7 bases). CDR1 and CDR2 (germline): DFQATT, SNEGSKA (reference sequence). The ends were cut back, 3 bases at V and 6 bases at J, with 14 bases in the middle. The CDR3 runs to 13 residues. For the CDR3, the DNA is TGCAGTGCTAGTTTTAGGGGGGGAAAGACCCAGTACTTC. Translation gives CSASFRGGKTQYF.

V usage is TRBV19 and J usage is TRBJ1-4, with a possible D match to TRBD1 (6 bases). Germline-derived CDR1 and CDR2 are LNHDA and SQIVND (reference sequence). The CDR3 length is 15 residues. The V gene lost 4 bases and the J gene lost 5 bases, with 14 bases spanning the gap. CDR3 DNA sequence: TGTGCCAGTAGTAGAGGGGCAGGGGAAAATGAAAAACTGTTTTTT. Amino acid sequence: CASSRGAGENEKLFF.

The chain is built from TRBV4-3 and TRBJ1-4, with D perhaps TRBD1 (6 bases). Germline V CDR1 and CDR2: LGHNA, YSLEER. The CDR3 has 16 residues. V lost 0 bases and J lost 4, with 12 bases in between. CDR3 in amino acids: CASSQDGAGDNEKLFF. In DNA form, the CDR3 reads TGCGCCAGCAGCCAAGATGGGGCAGGGGATAATGAAAAACTGTTTTTT.

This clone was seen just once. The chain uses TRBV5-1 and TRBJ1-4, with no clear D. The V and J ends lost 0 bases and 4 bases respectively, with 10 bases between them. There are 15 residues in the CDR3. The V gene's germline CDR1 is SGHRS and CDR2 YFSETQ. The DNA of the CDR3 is TGCGCCAGCAGCTTGGCCGACATGATTAATGAAAAACTGTTTTTT. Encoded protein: CASSLADMINEKLFF.

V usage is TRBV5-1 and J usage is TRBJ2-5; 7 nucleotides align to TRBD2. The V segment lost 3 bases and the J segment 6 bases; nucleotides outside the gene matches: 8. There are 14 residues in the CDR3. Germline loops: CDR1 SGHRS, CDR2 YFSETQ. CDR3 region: CASSSTSEIQTQYF. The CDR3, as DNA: TGCGCCAGCAGCTCTACTAGCGAGATTCAGACCCAGTACTTC.

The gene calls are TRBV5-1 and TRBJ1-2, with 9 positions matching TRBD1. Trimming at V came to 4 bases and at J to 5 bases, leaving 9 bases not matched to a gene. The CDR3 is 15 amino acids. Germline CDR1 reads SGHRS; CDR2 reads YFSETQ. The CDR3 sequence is CASSTGQGSSYGYTF. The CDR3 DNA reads TGCGCCAGCAGCACGGGACAGGGAAGCTCGTATGGCTACACCTTC.

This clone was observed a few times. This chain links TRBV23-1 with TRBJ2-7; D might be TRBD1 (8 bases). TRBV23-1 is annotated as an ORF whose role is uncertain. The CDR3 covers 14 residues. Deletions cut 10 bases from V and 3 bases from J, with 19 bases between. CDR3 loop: CAIGRTGIYYEQYF. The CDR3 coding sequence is TGCGCCATCGGGAGGACAGGGATATACTACGAGCAGTACTTC.

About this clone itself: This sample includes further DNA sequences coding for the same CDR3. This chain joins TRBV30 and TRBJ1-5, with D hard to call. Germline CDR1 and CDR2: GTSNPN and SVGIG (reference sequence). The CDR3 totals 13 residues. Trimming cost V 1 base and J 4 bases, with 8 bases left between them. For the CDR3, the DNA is TGTGCCTGGAGTGGTCAGAATAATCAGCCCCAGCATTTT. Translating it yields CAWSGQNNQPQHF.

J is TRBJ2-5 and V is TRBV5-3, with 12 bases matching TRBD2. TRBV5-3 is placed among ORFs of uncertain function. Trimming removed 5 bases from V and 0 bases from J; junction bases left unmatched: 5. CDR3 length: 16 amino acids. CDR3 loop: CARRRLAGADQETQYF. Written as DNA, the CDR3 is TGTGCCAGAAGGAGACTAGCGGGAGCCGACCAAGAGACCCAGTACTTC.

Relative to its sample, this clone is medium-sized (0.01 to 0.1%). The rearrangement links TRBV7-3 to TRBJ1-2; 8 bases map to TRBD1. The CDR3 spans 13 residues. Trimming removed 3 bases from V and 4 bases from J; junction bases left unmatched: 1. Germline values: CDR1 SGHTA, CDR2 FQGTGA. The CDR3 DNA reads TGTGCCAGCAGCTTCGGACAGGGCTATGGCTACACCTTC. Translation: CASSFGQGYGYTF. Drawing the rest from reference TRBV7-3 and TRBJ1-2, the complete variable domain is GAGVSQTPSNKVTEKGKYVELRCDPISGHTALYWYRQSLGQGPEFLIYFQGTGAADDSGLPNDRFFAVRPEGSVSTLKIQRTERGDSAVYLCASSFGQGYGYTFGSGTRLTVV.

CDR3 residues: CASRRGTNAGEKLFF. DNA of the CDR3: TGTGCCAGCAGGAGGGGGACCAACGCTGGTGAAAAACTGTTTTTT. The gene calls are TRBV7-6 and TRBJ1-4, with D possibly matching TRBD1 (6 bases). The length of the CDR3 is 15 residues. The ends were cut back, 6 bases at V and 7 bases at J, with 18 bases in the middle. Germline V CDR1 and CDR2: SGHVS, FNYEAQ.

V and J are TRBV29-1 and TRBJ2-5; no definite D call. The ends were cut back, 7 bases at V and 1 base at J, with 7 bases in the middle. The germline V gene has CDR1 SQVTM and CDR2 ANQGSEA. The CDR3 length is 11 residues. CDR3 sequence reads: CSASTQETQYF. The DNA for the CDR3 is TGCAGCGCGTCTACCCAAGAGACCCAGTACTTC.

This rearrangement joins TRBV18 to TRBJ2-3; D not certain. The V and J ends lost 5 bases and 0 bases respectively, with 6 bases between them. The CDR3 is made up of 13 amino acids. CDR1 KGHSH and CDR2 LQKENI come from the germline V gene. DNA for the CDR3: TGTGCCAGCTCAACGACTAGCACAGATACGCAGTATTTT. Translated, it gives CASSTTSTDTQYF.

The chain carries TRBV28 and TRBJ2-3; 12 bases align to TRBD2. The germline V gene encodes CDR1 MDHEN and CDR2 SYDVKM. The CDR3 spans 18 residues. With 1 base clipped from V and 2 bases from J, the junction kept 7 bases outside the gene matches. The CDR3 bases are TGTGCCAGCAGTTTATCCTCACTAGCGGGAGGAGACACAGATACGCAGTATTTT. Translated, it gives CASSLSSLAGGDTDTQYF.

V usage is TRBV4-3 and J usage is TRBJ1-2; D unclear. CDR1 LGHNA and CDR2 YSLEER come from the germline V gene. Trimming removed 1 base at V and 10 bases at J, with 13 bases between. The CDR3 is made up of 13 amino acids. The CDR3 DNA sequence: TGCGCCAGCAGCCAAGTATATTCGGGTGACTACACCTTC. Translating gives CASSQVYSGDYTF.